A selection of T cell receptor beta chains follows, all from one sample in a study of blood T cell repertoires in COVID-19. The protocol was immunoSEQ multiplex PCR, while the TCRdb copy is restricted to in-frame clones and leaves out a portion. The table lists about 140,000 clones, 60% to 80% of them singletons. The material sequenced was peripheral blood. The receptors were gathered from a woman aged 45-65 years with active or convalescent COVID-19. Each CDR3 is given without its conserved first and last residue.

v_call	j_call	cdr3_aa
TRBV5-1	TRBJ2-5	ASSTLAGVETQY
TRBV19	TRBJ2-3	ASSANSGQGATDTQY
TRBV9	TRBJ1-6	ASSVAPTPAVSPLH
TRBV7-2	TRBJ1-2	ASRSGTGGGGYT
TRBV23-1	TRBJ1-2	ASSPIGGVYGYT
TRBV6-2/TRBV6-3	TRBJ2-1	ASNPSGNYYNEQF
TRBV7-2	TRBJ2-4	ASSRGGLEFHIQY
TRBV18	TRBJ2-3	ASSPGLAGVTDTQY
TRBV5-4	TRBJ2-7	ADKQIGEY
TRBV7-2	TRBJ1-4	ASSFDRGLNEKLF
TRBV3-1/TRBV3-2	TRBJ2-2	ASSQPLAGGEANTGELF
TRBV28	TRBJ2-5	ASRTGGRETQY
TRBV7-2	TRBJ2-2	ASSLAGRTGLAGELF
TRBV30	TRBJ1-5	AWSSDLFNQPQH
TRBV4-2	TRBJ2-5	ASSQEWRGGQETQY
TRBV28	TRBJ2-7	ASRDVDRIIYEQY
TRBV5-1	TRBJ2-1	ASSLAGTKYNEQF
TRBV7-2	TRBJ1-2	ASSLSAGTSAIYGYT
TRBV20-1	TRBJ1-1	SASPLTGTEAF
TRBV7-2	TRBJ2-7	ASSSHRLAGVPCEQY
TRBV3-1/TRBV3-2	TRBJ1-6	ASSQSRNSPLH
TRBV6-2/TRBV6-3	TRBJ1-2	ASSYTGNYGYT
TRBV29-1	TRBJ2-3	SVESGGTDTQY
TRBV5-6	TRBJ2-3	ASSRPLAGGRADTQY
TRBV9	TRBJ2-1	ASSVDFPSSYNEQF
TRBV4-2	TRBJ2-1	ASSPLGGIPYNEQF
TRBV25-1	TRBJ1-2	ASSVHGTSNYGYT